A single sample is the source of the 16 T cell receptor beta chains below, sequenced in a study of cytomegalovirus exposure and HLA in healthy donors. Repertoires were generated with immunoSEQ multiplex PCR, while TCRdb's copy carries only in-frame clones and drops some. The sample holds almost 200,000 clones, roughly three quarters seen once. The sample consisted of PBMCs. These receptors were taken from a woman in her twenties or thirties in good health and CMV-seronegative.

V and J are TRBV5-6 and TRBJ2-2; D is unresolved. With 0 bases removed from V and 5 bases from J, the gap between germline ends came to 8 bases. This CDR3 comprises 14 residues. Germline values: CDR1 SGHDT, CDR2 YYEEEE. CDR3 sequence reads: CASSLGHPTGELFF. CDR3 nucleotide sequence: TGTGCCAGCAGCTTGGGACACCCTACCGGGGAGCTGTTTTTT.

The chain has TRBV5-1 and TRBJ2-7; D not certain. Germline loops: CDR1 SGHRS, CDR2 YFSETQ. This CDR3 comprises 13 residues. V lost 1 base to trimming and J lost 0 bases, with 5 bases between them. In DNA form, the CDR3 reads TGCGCCAGCAGCTTGCGGGTCTCCTACGAGCAGTACTTC. Its translation: CASSLRVSYEQYF.

The gene calls are TRBV7-2 and TRBJ1-5; D might be TRBD1 (5 bases). The CDR3 length is 14 residues. Germline V gene sequence: CDR1 SGHTA, CDR2 FQGNSA. V shed 4 bases and J shed 6 bases, with 13 bases lying between them. Here the CDR3 reads CASSSYQGTQPQHF. CDR3 nucleotides: TGTGCCAGCAGCTCATATCAGGGAACTCAGCCCCAGCATTTT. The complete variable domain, with remaining parts taken from reference TRBV7-2 and TRBJ1-5, reads GAGVSQSPSNKVTEKGKDVELRCDPISGHTALYWYRQSLGQGLEFLIYFQGNSAPDKSGLPSDRFSAERTGGSVSTLTIQRTQQEDSAVYLCASSSYQGTQPQHFGDGTRLSIL.

This sequence joins TRBV19 and TRBJ1-5; D is perhaps TRBD1 (6 bases). Germline V gene lookup returns CDR1 LNHDA and CDR2 SQIVND (reference sequence). This CDR3 is 13 amino acids long. V shed 10 bases and J shed 5 bases, with 15 bases lying between them. CDR3 nucleotides: TGTGCCACCGGACAGCCACCCCATCAGCCCCAGCATTTT. Its translation: CATGQPPHQPQHF. Full variable domain (remainder filled in from reference TRBV19 and TRBJ1-5): DGGITQSPKYLFRKEGQNVTLSCEQNLNHDAMYWYRQDPGQGLRLIYYSQIVNDFQKGDIAEGYSVSREKKESFPLTVTSAQKNPTAFYLCATGQPPHQPQHFGDGTRLSIL.

CDR3 loop: CAWRDKVVGEYGYTF. The CDR3 coding sequence is TGTGCCTGGAGGGACAAAGTAGTTGGCGAATATGGCTACACCTTC. This chain links TRBV30 with TRBJ1-2; a weak D match, TRBD1 (5 bases). The CDR3 contains 15 residues. With 3 bases removed from V and 5 bases from J, the gap between germline ends came to 19 bases. The germline V gene has CDR1 GTSNPN and CDR2 SVGIG (reference sequence).

This chain connects TRBV11-3 to TRBJ2-1; 9 nucleotides align to TRBD2. The V and J ends lost 5 bases and 9 bases, in that order; junction bases with no gene match: 11. The CDR3 covers 15 residues. Germline V gives CDR1 SGHNT, CDR2 YENEEA. The CDR3 DNA reads TGTGCCAGCAGCCACACGGCGGGGGGGACCGTTGAGCAGTTCTTC. Translated: CASSHTAGGTVEQFF. Filled out from reference TRBV11-3 and TRBJ2-1, the complete variable domain reads EAGVVQSPRYKIIEKKQPVAFWCNPISGHNTLYWYLQNLGQGPELLIRYENEEAVDDSQLPKDRFSAERLKGVDSTLKIQPAELGDSAVYLCASSHTAGGTVEQFFGPGTRLTVL.

The chain couples TRBV28 to TRBJ1-5; tentatively, D is TRBD1 (5 bases). Germline V gives CDR1 MDHEN, CDR2 SYDVKM. The CDR3 length is 12 residues. V was trimmed by 4 bases and J by 7 bases, leaving 8 bases between them. The CDR3 region is CASSSGIQPQHF. CDR3 DNA sequence: TGTGCCAGCAGTTCAGGGATCCAGCCCCAGCATTTT.

V and J are TRBV27 and TRBJ1-2; TRBD1 matches at 7 bases. This CDR3 is 13 amino acids long. Per germline, CDR1 MNHEY and CDR2 SMNVEV (reference sequence). Trimming cost V 6 bases and J 8 bases; bases outside gene matches: 9. This CDR3 is CASSRGRGKGYTF. In DNA, the CDR3 is TGTGCCAGCAGCCGGGGCAGGGGGAAGGGCTACACCTTC.

The chain couples TRBV6-5 to TRBJ2-1, with a tentative D call TRBD2 (6 bases). The V gene's germline CDR1 is MNHEY and CDR2 SVGAGI. The CDR3 contains 14 residues. V lost 7 bases to trimming and J lost 9 bases, with 19 bases between them. CDR3 sequence (DNA): TGTGCCAGCAAATTCGGCGGTGGGAGGCGTGAGCAGTTCTTC. Its protein product is CASKFGGGRREQFF.

In its sample, this clone was seen once. V is TRBV6-6 and J is TRBJ2-3; 9 bases align to TRBD2. The CDR3 extends over 16 amino acids. V was clipped by 6 bases and J by 5 bases; unmatched bases: 12. Per the germline V gene, CDR1 is MNHNY and CDR2 is SVGAGI (reference sequence). The CDR3 DNA reads as TGTGCCAGCAGCCCGCCTGCTAGCGGGATTGTAGATACGCAGTATTTT. Amino acid sequence: CASSPPASGIVDTQYF.

The rearrangement links TRBV5-1 to TRBJ2-5; the D gene is possibly TRBD2 (5 bases). Trimming left V 0 bases short and J 4 bases short, with 13 bases between. The CDR3 runs to 15 residues. Germline loops: CDR1 SGHRS, CDR2 YFSETQ. CDR3 loop: CASSLARGIAETQYF. In DNA form, the CDR3 reads TGCGCCAGCAGCTTGGCCAGAGGGATAGCAGAGACCCAGTACTTC.

V gene TRBV2 combines with J gene TRBJ2-3; 8 nucleotides line up with TRBD2. The CDR3 length is 15 residues. Germline CDR1 SNHLY, CDR2 FYNNEI. Trimming took 4 bases from V and 5 from J; bases not matched to a gene: 8. Written as DNA, the CDR3 is TGTGCCAGCAGTGGGTCCGGGGGGGCCGTAGATACGCAGTATTTT. This translates into CASSGSGGAVDTQYF.

The rearrangement links TRBV7-7 to TRBJ2-1; maybe TRBD2 (5 bases). Trimming removed 3 bases at V and 10 bases at J, with 16 bases between. The CDR3 is made up of 14 amino acids. In germline, CDR1 is SSHAT, CDR2 FNYEAQ (reference sequence). The CDR3 DNA reads TGTGCCAGCAGCTTGGGCCAACGGGGTTCGGAGCAGTTCTTC. This encodes CASSLGQRGSEQFF.

The rearrangement uses TRBV11-2 and TRBJ2-1, with TRBD2 identical over 7 bases. The CDR3 has 18 amino acids. The V gene's germline CDR1 is SGHAT and CDR2 FQNNGV. With V trimmed by 2 bases and J by 2 bases, 12 bases remained unmatched. In nucleotides, the CDR3 is TGTGCCAGCAGCTTATTTCTCAGGGCGGGAGACGCCTACAATGAGCAGTTCTTC. Protein: CASSLFLRAGDAYNEQFF. Supplemented by reference TRBV11-2 and TRBJ2-1, the full variable domain reads EAGVAQSPRYKIIEKRQSVAFWCNPISGHATLYWYQQILGQGPKLLIQFQNNGVVDDSQLPKDRFSAERLKGVDSTLKIQPAKLEDSAVYLCASSLFLRAGDAYNEQFFGPGTRLTVL.

The rearrangement joins TRBV29-1 to TRBJ1-6; 7 nucleotides match TRBD1. With V trimmed by 4 bases and J by 9 bases, 6 bases remained unmatched. Per the germline V gene, CDR1 is SQVTM and CDR2 is ANQGSEA. The CDR3 contains 13 residues. The CDR3 DNA is TGCAGCGTTGGACAGGGCGTAGGTTCACCCCTCCACTTT. This codes for CSVGQGVGSPLHF.

The chain couples TRBV6-5 to TRBJ1-2, with 7 positions matching TRBD1. V dropped 6 bases and J dropped 10; count of bases not matched to a gene: 14. Germline loops: CDR1 MNHEY, CDR2 SVGAGI. CDR3 size: 14 residues. CDR3 region: CASSRQGQVYPYTF. The CDR3 DNA sequence: TGTGCCAGCAGCAGGCAAGGACAGGTTTACCCCTACACCTTC.